This T cell receptor beta chain was captured by sequencing in a study of CD8 T cells in Susac syndrome. The RNA input was about 0.5 to 1 ug, and it was reverse transcribed with random hexamers. A single record per CDR3 protein comes from TCRdb applying MiXCR to the immunoSEQ multiplex PCR reads. Here the sample spans about 120,000 distinct CDR3 sequences, about nine tenths being singletons. Sequencing of TCR beta was carried out in blood CD8+ and CD4+ T cells. FACS was used to enrich TEMRA cells, whereas the CD8+ and CD4+ T cells were obtained by negative isolation. A single count supports this clonotype. The CDR3 covers 17 residues. Germline assignment: CDR1 SGHAT and CDR2 FQNNGV. With 4 bases clipped from V and 4 bases from J, the junction kept 13 bases outside the gene matches.

This TCR was sampled from a human donor in good health. This chain links TRBV11-2 with TRBJ2-1; TRBD2 matches 7 bases. The sequenced material came from CD8+ T cells from PBMCs. In nucleotides, the CDR3 is TGTGCCAGCAGCTCCACCAATACGGCTAGCGGTTACAATGAGCAGTTCTTC. It is translated as CASSSTNTASGYNEQFF.